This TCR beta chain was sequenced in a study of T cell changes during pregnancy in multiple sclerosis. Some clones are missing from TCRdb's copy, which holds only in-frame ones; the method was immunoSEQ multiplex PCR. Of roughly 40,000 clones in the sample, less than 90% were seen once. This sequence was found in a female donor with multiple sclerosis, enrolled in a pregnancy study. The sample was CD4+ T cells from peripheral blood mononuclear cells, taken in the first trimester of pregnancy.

The CDR3 DNA reads TGTGCCAGCACCCGGGACAACTCGGGTGAAAAACTGTTTTTT. It is translated as CASTRDNSGEKLFF. The rearrangement links TRBV7-9 to TRBJ1-4; D is possibly TRBD1 (6 bases). The CDR3 consists of 14 residues. In germline, CDR1 is SEHNR, CDR2 FQNEAQ (reference sequence). Trimming removed 7 bases from V and 7 bases from J, with 16 bases in between. The variable domain in full, with the rest retrieved from reference TRBV7-9 and TRBJ1-4, is DTGVSQNPRHKITKRGQNVTFRCDPISEHNRLYWYRQTLGQGPEFLTYFQNEAQLEKSRLLSDRFSAERPKGSFSTLEIQRTEQGDSAMYLCASTRDNSGEKLFFGSGTQLSVL.